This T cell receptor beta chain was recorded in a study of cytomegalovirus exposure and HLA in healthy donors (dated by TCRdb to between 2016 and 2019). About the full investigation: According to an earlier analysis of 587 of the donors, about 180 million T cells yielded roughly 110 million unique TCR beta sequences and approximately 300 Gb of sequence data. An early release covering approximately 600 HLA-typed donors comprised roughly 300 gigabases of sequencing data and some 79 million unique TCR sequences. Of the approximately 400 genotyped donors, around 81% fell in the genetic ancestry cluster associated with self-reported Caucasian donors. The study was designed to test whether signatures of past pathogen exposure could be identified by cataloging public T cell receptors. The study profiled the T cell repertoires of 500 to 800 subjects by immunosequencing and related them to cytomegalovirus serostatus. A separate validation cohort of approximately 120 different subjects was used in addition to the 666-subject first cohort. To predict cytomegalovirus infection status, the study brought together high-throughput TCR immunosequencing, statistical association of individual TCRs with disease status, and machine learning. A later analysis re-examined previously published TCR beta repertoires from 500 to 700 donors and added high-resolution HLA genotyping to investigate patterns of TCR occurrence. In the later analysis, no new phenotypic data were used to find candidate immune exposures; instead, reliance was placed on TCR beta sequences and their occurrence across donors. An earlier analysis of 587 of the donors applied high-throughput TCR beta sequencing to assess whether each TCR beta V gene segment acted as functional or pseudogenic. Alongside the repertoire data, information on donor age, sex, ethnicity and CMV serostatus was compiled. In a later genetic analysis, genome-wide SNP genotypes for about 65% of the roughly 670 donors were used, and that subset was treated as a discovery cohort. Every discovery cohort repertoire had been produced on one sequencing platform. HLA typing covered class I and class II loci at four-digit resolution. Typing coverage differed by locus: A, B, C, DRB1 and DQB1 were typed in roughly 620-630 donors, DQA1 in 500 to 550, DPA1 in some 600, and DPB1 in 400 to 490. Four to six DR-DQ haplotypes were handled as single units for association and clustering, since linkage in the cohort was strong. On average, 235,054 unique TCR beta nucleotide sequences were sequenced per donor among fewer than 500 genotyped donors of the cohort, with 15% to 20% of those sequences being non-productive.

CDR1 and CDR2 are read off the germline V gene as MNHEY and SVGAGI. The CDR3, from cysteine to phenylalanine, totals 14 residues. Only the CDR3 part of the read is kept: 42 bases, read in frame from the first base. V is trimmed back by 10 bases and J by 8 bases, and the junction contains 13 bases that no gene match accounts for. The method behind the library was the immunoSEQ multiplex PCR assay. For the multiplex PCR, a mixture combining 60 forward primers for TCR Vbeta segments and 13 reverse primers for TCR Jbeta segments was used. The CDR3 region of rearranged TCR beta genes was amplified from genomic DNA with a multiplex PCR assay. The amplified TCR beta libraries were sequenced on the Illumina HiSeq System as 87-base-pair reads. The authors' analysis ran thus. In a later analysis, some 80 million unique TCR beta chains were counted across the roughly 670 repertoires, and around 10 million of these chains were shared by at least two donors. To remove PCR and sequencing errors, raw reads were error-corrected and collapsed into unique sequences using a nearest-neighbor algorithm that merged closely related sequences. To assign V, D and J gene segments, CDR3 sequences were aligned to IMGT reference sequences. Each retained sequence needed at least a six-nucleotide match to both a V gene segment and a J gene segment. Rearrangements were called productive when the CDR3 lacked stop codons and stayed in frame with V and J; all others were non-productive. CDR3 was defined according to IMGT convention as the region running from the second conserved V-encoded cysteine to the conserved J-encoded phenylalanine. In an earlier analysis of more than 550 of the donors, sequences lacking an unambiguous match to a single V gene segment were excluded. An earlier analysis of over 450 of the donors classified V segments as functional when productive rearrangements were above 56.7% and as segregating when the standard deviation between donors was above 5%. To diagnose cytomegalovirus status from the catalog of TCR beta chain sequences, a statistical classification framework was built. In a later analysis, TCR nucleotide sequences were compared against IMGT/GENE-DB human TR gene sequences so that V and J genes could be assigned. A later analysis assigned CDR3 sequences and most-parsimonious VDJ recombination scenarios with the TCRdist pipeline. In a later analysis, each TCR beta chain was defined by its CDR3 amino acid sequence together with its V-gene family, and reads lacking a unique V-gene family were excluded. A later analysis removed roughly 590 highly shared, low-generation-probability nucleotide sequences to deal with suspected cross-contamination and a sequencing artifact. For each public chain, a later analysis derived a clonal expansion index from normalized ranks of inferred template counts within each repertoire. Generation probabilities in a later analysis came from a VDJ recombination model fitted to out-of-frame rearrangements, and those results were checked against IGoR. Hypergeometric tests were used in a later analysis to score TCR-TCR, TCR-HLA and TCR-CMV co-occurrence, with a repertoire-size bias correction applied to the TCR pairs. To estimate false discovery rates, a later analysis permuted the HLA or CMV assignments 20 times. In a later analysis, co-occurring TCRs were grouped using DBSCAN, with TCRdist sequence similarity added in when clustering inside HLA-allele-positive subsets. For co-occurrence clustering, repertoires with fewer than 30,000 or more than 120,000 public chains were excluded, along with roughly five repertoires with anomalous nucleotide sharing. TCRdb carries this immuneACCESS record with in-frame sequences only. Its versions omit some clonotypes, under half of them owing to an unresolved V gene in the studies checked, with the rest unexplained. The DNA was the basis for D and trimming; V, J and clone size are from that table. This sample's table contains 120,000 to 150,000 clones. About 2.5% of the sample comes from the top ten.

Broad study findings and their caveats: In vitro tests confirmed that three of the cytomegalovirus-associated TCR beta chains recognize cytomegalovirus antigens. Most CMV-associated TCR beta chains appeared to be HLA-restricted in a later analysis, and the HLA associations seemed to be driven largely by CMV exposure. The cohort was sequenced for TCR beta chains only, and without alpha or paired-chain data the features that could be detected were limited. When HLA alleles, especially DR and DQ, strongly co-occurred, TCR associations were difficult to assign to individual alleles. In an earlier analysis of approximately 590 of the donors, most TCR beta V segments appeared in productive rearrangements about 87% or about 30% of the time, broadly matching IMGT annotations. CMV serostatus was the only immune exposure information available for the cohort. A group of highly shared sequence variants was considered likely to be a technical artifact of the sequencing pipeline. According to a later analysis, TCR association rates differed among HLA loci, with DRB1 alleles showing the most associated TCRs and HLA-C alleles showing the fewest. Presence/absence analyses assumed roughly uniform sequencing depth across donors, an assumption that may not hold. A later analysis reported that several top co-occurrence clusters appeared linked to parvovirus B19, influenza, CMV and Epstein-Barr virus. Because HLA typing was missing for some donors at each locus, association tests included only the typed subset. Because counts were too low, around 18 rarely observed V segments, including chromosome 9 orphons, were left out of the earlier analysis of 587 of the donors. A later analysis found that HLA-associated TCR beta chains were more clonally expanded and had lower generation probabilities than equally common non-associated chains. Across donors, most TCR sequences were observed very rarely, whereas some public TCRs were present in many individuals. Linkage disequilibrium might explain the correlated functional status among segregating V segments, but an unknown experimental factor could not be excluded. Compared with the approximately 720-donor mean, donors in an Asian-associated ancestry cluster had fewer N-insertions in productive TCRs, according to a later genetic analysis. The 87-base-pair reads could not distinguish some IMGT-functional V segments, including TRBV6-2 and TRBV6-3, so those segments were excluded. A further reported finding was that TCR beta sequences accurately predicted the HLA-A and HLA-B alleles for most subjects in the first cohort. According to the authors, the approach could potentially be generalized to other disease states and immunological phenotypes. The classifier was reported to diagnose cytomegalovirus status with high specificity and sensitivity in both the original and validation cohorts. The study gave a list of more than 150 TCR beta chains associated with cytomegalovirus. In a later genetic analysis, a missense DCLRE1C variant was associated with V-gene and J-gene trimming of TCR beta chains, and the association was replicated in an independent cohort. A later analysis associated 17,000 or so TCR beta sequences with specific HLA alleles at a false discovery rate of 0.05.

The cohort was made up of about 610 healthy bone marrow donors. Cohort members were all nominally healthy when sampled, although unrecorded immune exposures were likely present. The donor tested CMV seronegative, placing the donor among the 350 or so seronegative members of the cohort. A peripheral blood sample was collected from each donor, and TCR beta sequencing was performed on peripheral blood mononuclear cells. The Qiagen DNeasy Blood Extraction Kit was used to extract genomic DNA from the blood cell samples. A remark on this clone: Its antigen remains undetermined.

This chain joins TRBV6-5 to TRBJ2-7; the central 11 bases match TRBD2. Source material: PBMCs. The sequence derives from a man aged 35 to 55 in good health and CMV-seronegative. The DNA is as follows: TGTGCCACCGCCCTTTCGACTAGCGGGACGAAGCAGTACTTC. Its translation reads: CATALSTSGTKQYF.